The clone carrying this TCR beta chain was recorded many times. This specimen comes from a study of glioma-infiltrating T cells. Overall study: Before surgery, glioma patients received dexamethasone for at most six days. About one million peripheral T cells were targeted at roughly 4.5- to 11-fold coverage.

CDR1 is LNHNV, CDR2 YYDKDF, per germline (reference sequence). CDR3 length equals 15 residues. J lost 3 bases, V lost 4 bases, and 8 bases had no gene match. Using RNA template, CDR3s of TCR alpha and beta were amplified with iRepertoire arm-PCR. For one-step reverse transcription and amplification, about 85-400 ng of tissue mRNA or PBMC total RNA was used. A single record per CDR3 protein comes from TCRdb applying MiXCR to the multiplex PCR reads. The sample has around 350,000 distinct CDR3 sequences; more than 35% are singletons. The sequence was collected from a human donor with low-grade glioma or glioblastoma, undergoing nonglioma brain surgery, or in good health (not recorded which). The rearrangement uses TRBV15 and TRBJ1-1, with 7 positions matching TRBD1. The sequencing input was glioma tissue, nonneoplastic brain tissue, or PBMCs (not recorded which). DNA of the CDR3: TGTGCCACCAGCACCCACAGGGGATCCCACACTGAAGCTTTCTTT. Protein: CATSTHRGSHTEAFF.